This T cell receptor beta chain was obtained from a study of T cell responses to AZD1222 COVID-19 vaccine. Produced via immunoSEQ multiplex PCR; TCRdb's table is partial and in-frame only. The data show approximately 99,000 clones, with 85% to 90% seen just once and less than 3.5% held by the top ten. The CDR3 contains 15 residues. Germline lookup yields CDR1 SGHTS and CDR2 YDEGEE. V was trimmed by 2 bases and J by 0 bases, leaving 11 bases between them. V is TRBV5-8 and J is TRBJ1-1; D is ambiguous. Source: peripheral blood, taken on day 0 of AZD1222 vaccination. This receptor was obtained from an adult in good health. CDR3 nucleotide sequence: TGTGCCAGCAGCTTATGGCCCGTCATGAACACTGAAGCTTTCTTT. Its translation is CASSLWPVMNTEAFF.